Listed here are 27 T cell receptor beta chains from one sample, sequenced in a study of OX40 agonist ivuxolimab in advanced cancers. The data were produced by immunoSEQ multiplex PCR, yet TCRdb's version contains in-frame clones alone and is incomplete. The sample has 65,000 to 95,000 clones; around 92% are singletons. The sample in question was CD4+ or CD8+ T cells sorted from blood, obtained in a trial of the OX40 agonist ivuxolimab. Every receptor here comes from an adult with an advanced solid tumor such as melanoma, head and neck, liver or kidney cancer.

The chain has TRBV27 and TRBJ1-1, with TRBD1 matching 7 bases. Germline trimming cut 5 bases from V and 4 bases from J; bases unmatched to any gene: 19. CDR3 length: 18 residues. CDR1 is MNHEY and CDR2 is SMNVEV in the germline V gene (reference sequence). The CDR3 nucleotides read TGTGCCAGCAGTCCATACCTCGGGACAGACTGGGAGATCACTGAAGCTTTCTTT. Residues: CASSPYLGTDWEITEAFF.

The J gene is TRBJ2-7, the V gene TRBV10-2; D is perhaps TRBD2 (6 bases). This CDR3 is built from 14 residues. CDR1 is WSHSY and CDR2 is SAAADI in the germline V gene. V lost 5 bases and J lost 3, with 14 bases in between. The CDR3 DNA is TGCGCCAGCAGTAGGGACTGGGGTAACTACGAGCAGTACTTC. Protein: CASSRDWGNYEQYF.

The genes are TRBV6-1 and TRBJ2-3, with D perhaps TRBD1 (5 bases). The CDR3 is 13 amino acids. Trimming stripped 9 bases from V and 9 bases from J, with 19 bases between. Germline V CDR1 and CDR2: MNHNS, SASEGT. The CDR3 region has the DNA TGTGCCAGTAGTATGACAGCCCCGAAGACGCAGTATTTT. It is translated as CASSMTAPKTQYF.

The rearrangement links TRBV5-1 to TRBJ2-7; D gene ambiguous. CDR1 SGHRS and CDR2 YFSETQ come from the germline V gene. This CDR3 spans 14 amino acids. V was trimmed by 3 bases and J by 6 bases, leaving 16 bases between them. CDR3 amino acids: CASSSMTSSREQYF. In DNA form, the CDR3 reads TGCGCCAGCAGCTCTATGACATCCTCTCGCGAGCAGTACTTC.

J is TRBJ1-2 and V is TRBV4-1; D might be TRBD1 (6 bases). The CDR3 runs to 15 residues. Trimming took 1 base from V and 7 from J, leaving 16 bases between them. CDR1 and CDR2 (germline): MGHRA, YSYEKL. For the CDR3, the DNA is TGCGCCAGCAGCCAAGGAAGGGGGTCTGGCGGTGGCTACACCTTC. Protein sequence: CASSQGRGSGGGYTF.

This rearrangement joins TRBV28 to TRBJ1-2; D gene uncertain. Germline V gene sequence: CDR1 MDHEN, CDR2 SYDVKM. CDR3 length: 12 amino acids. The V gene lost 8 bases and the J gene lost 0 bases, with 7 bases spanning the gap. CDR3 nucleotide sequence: TGTGCCAGCCGTAGGCCTAACTATGGCTACACCTTC. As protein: CASRRPNYGYTF.

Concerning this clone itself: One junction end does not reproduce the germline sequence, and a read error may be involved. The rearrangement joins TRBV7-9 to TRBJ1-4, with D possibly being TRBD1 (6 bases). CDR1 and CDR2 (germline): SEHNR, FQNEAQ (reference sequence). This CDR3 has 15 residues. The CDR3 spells CASSLGGGSHEKLFF. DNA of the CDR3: TGTGCCAGCAGTTTAGGTGGGGGCAGCCACGAAAAACTGTTTTTT.

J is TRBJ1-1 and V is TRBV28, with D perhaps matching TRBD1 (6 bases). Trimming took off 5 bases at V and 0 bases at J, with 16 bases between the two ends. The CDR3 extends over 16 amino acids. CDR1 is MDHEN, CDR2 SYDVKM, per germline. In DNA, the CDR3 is TGTGCCAGCAGTCCCCCGTCAGGGGCAATGAACACTGAAGCTTTCTTT. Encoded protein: CASSPPSGAMNTEAFF.

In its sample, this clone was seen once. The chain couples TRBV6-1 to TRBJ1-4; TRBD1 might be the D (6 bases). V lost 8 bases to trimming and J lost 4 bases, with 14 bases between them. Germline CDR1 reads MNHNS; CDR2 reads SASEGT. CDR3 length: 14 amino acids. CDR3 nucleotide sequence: TGTGCCAGCGGACGGGACACCCGTAATGAAAAACTGTTTTTT. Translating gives CASGRDTRNEKLFF.

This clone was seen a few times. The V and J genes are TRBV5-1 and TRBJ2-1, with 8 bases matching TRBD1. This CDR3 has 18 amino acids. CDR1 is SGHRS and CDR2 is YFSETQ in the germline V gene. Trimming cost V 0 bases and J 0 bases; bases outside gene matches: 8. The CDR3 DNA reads TGCGCCAGCAGCTTGGGGGCAGGGGGCCTCAGCTCCTACAATGAGCAGTTCTTC. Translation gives CASSLGAGGLSSYNEQFF.

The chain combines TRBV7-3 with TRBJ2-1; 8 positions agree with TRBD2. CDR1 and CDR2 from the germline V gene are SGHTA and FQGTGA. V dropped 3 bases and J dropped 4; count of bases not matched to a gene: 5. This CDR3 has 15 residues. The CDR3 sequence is CASSFTSGKYNEQFF. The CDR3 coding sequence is TGTGCCAGCAGCTTTACTAGCGGAAAATACAATGAGCAGTTCTTC.

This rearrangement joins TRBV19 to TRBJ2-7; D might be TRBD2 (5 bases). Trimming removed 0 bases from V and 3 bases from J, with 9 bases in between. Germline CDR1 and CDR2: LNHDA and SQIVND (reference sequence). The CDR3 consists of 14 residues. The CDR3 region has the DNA TGTGCCAGTAGTATAGACGCCGACTACTACGAGCAGTACTTC. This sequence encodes CASSIDADYYEQYF.

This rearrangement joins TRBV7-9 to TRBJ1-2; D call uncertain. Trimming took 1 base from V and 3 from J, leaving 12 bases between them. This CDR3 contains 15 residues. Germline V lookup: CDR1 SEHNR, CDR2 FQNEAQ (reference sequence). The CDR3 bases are TGTGCCAGCAGCTTAGTTAACACTCTGGACTATGGCTACACCTTC. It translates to CASSLVNTLDYGYTF.

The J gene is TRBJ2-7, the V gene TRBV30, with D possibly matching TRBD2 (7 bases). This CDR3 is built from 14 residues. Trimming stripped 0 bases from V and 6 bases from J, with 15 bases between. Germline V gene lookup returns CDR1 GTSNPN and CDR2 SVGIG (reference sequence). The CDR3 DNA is TGTGCCTGGAGTGTTGGGCAGGGGAGGGGCGAGCAGTACTTC. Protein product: CAWSVGQGRGEQYF.

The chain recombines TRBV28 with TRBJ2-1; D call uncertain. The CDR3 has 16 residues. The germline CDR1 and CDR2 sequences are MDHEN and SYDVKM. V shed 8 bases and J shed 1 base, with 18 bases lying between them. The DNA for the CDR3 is TGTGCCAGCCGCCCGGTCGCCTCAGTTTCCTACAATGAGCAGTTCTTC. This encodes CASRPVASVSYNEQFF.

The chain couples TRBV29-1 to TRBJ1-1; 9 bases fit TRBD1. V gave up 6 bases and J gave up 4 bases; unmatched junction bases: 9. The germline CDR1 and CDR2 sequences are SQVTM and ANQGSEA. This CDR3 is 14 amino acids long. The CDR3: CSVRDREVVTEAFF. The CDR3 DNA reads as TGCAGCGTCCGGGACAGGGAGGTAGTCACTGAAGCTTTCTTT.

The CDR3 loop is CASSLRLADPIEQYF. CDR3 DNA sequence: TGTGCCAGCAGCCTCCGACTAGCCGACCCTATCGAGCAGTACTTC. V usage is TRBV4-2 and J usage is TRBJ2-7; 7 positions match TRBD2. V shed 4 bases and J 6 bases; nucleotides not matched to a gene: 12. This CDR3 contains 15 residues. The V gene's germline CDR1 is LGHNA and CDR2 YNFKEQ.

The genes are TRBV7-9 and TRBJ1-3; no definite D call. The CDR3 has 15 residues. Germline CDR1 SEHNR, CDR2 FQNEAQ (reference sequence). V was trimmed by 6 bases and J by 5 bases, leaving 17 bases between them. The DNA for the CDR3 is TGTGCCAGCAGTTACGACGGGCCACCCAGAAACACCATATATTTT. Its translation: CASSYDGPPRNTIYF. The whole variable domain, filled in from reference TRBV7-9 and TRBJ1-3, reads DTGVSQNPRHKITKRGQNVTFRCDPISEHNRLYWYRQTLGQGPEFLTYFQNEAQLEKSRLLSDRFSAERPKGSFSTLEIQRTEQGDSAMYLCASSYDGPPRNTIYFGEGSWLTVV.

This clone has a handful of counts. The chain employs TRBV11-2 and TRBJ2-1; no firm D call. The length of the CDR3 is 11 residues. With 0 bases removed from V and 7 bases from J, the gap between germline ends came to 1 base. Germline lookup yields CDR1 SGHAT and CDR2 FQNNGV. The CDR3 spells CASSLENEQFF. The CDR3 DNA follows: TGTGCCAGCAGCTTAGAAAATGAGCAGTTCTTC.

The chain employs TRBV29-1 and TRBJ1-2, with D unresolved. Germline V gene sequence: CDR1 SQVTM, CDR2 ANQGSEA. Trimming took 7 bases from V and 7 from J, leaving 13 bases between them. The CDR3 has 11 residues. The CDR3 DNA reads TGCAGCGCCCAAGGTACGGCTGGCTACACCTTC. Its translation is CSAQGTAGYTF.

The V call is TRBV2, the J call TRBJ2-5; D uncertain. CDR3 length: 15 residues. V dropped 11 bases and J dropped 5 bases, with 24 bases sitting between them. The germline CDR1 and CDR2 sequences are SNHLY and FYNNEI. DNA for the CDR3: TGTGCCGGAAAGAGCAAACGCTACCCCGCGGAGACCCAGTACTTC. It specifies CAGKSKRYPAETQYF.

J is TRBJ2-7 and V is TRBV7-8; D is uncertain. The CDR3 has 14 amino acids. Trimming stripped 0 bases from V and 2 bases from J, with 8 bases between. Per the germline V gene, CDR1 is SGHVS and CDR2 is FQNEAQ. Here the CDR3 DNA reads TGTGCCAGCAGCTTAGCTCGGCAGACCTACGAGCAGTACTTC. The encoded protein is CASSLARQTYEQYF.

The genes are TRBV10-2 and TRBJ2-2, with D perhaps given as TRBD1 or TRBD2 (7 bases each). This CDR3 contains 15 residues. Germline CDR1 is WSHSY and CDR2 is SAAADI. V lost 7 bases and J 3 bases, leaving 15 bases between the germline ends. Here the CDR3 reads CASTGGEIDTGELFF. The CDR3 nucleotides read TGCGCCAGCACAGGGGGGGAGATCGACACCGGGGAGCTGTTTTTT.

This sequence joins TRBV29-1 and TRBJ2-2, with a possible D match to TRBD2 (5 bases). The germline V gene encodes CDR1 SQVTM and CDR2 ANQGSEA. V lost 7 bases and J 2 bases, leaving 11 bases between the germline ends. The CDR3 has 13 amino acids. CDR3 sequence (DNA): TGCAGCGCCCCGGACTCCAACACCGGGGAGCTGTTTTTT. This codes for CSAPDSNTGELFF.

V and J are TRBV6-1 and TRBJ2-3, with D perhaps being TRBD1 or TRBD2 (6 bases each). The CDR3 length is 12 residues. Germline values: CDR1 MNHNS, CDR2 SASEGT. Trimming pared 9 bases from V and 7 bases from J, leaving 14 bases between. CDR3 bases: TGTGCCAGTAGGGGGGAAGGGCATACGCAGTATTTT. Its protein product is CASRGEGHTQYF.

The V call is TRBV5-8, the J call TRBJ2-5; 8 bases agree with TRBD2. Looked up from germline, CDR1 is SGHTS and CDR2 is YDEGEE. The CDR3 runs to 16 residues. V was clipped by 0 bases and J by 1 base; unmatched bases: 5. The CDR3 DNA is TGTGCCAGCAGCTTGGGCCTAGCGGGCCGCCAAGAGACCCAGTACTTC. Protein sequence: CASSLGLAGRQETQYF.

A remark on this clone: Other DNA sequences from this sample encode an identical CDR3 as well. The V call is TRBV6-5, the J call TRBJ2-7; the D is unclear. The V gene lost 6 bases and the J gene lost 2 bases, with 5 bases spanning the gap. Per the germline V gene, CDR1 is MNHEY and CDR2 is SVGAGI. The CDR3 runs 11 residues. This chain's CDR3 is CASRSPYEQYF. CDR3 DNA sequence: TGTGCCAGCAGGAGCCCCTACGAGCAGTACTTC.